These T cell receptor beta chains were read from a single sample in a study of blood T cell repertoires in COVID-19. The repertoire was sequenced with immunoSEQ multiplex PCR; TCRdb's copy has only in-frame clones and lacks some. This sample has about 160,000 clones, with 75% to 85% found just once. Sequences were obtained from peripheral blood. Source of these receptors: a human donor in a cohort sampled during active COVID-19. Each CDR3 is given with its conserved first and last residue. D genes are given only for firm matches. Expanded clones get a size class; other rows say once, few or many, or leave the size out.

TRBV10-1	NA	NA	TRBJ1-3	TGCGCCAGCAAACCAGATGCCTCTGGAAACACCATATATTTT	CASKPDASGNTIYF
TRBV30	NA	TRBD1	TRBJ1-5	TGTGCCTGGAGTGTCACAGGGGATCAGCCCCAGCATTTT	CAWSVTGDQPQHF
TRBV30	NA	NA	TRBJ1-5	TGTGCCTGGAGTGCCCAAGCGGGTCGGGGCTTTTTAAGCAATCAGCCCCAGCATTTT	CAWSAQAGRGFLSNQPQHF
TRBV19	NA	NA	TRBJ2-7	TGTGCCAGTAGTATTGCAGGGGTCGGGTACGAGCAGTACTTC	CASSIAGVGYEQYF
TRBV19	NA	NA	TRBJ1-5	TGTGCCAGTAGTATATCTCAGCGGGACCAGCCCCAGCATTTT	CASSISQRDQPQHF
TRBV30	once	TRBD1	TRBJ2-3	TGTGCCTGGAGTGCCTGGGACAGCTACACAGATACGCAGTATTTT	CAWSAWDSYTDTQYF
TRBV19	NA	TRBD1	TRBJ2-1	TGTGCCAGTAAGGCTTCGGGACAGGGCGACAATGAGCAGTTCTTC	CASKASGQGDNEQFF
TRBV7-9	NA	NA	TRBJ1-2	TGTGCCAGCAGCTTAGGGCGGGAGATAAACTATGGCTACACCTTC	CASSLGREINYGYTF
TRBV7-2	NA	NA	TRBJ2-7	TGTGCCAGCAGCTTAATGTCTGTTGGGGCATTTCATAACGAGCAGTACTTC	CASSLMSVGAFHNEQYF
TRBV10-2	NA	NA	TRBJ2-3	TGCGCCAGCAGTGAACACCAGCCGTCGCGGACAGATACGCAGTATTTT	CASSEHQPSRTDTQYF
TRBV6-4	NA	TRBD1	TRBJ2-1	TGTGCCAGCAGCCTGGGACAGGGGGCGATTAGGGAGCAGTTCTTC	CASSLGQGAIREQFF
TRBV15	NA	NA	TRBJ1-6	TGTGCCACCAGCAGAGATAGGCAGGGCCTTTCACCCCTCCACTTT	CATSRDRQGLSPLHF
TRBV3-1/TRBV3-2	few	NA	TRBJ1-6	TGTGCCAGCAGCCCAGGGAGGGGCTCACCCCTCCACTTT	CASSPGRGSPLHF
TRBV4-3	NA	TRBD2	TRBJ2-7	TGCGCCAGCAGCCAGGCCCCCGCGACTAGCGGGAGGAAGGGATCCTACGAGCAGTACTTC	CASSQAPATSGRKGSYEQYF
TRBV3-1/TRBV3-2	NA	TRBD2	TRBJ2-2	TGTGCCAGCAGCCAAGTAGCGGGACCCGGGGAGCTGTTTTTT	CASSQVAGPGELFF
TRBV27	NA	NA	TRBJ2-4	TGTGCCAGCAGTTTCCTCCGGACAGACATTCAGTACTTC	CASSFLRTDIQYF
TRBV6-5	few	NA	TRBJ2-4	TGTGCCAGCAGTCTCGACATGGCCAAAAACATTCAGTACTTC	CASSLDMAKNIQYF
TRBV20-1	NA	NA	TRBJ1-4	TGCAGTGCTAGTCGGGGGGCTCGGGAAAAACTGTTTTTT	CSASRGAREKLFF
TRBV7-2	NA	NA	TRBJ1-6	TGTGCCAGCAGTTCGACCTCTCAGCGGTCACCCCTCCACTTT	CASSSTSQRSPLHF
TRBV9	NA	NA	TRBJ1-6	TGTGCCAGCAGCGTAGGTTCTGGGGGGAATTCACCCCTCCACTTT	CASSVGSGGNSPLHF
TRBV11-2	once	NA	TRBJ2-2	TGTGCCAGCAGCTTAGCAGGGGCGAACACCGGGGAGCTGTTTTTT	CASSLAGANTGELFF
TRBV12-3/TRBV12-4	once	NA	TRBJ2-3	TGTGCCAGCACCCGGGACTTCACAGATACGCAGTATTTT	CASTRDFTDTQYF
TRBV11-2	NA	NA	TRBJ2-7	TGTGCCAGCAGTTACGACAGGAACGAGCAGTACTTC	CASSYDRNEQYF
TRBV6-5	NA	TRBD1	TRBJ1-2	TGTGCCAGCAGTTACTCGGGACAGACTTTTGGCTACACCTTC	CASSYSGQTFGYTF
TRBV6-2/TRBV6-3	NA	NA	TRBJ1-2	TGTGCCAGCAGTTACTCTTCCCTGGGCTACACCTTC	CASSYSSLGYTF
TRBV19	NA	TRBD2	TRBJ2-1	TGTGCCAGTAGTCCGAGAGGCCCACTAGCGGGGGGGGTCAGTGAGCAGTTCTTC	CASSPRGPLAGGVSEQFF
TRBV3-1/TRBV3-2	NA	TRBD1	TRBJ1-2	TGTGCCAGCAGCCACGATTTTGGACAGGGGGAGGGTGGCTACACCTTC	CASSHDFGQGEGGYTF
TRBV9	NA	NA	TRBJ2-2	TGTGCCAGCAGCCCCGGGAACACCGGGGAGCTGTTTTTT	CASSPGNTGELFF
TRBV29-1	once	NA	TRBJ2-4	TGCAGCGTTCGTCGGAGTCTAGCCAAAAACATTCAGTACTTC	CSVRRSLAKNIQYF
TRBV27	NA	TRBD1	TRBJ1-1	TGTGCCAGCAGTTTACCACCTTCTTCAGGGGGAAGAGCTTTCTTT	CASSLPPSSGGRAFF
TRBV30	NA	NA	TRBJ1-1	TGTGCCTGGGCGGCGGGGATGAACACTGAAGCTTTCTTT	CAWAAGMNTEAFF
TRBV28	NA	TRBD1	TRBJ1-1	TGTGCCAGCAGTTTCGGCCCACAGGGGGCGTGGAGGGACACTGAAGCTTTCTTT	CASSFGPQGAWRDTEAFF
TRBV10-3	NA	NA	TRBJ2-1	TGTGCCACGCCGGGGGGCGGGGCTAACAATGAGCAGTTCTTC	CATPGGGANNEQFF
TRBV12-3/TRBV12-4	NA	TRBD1	TRBJ1-1	TGTGCCAGCAGAGACAGGGTGAGCACTGAAGCTTTCTTT	CASRDRVSTEAFF
TRBV6-5	NA	NA	TRBJ1-3	TGTGCCAGCACTCGACTGATCTCTGGAAACACCATATATTTT	CASTRLISGNTIYF
TRBV5-4	many	NA	TRBJ2-1	TGTGCCAGCAGCCCGCCCTCAAGCCGAAATGAGCAGTTCTTC	CASSPPSSRNEQFF
TRBV7-8	few	TRBD1	TRBJ2-7	TGTGCCAGCAGCCTTCGGGACAGAGATTACGAGCAGTACTTC	CASSLRDRDYEQYF
TRBV11-2	few	NA	TRBJ1-2	TGTGCCAGCAGCCCAGGGCTTGGGTATGGCTACACCTTC	CASSPGLGYGYTF
TRBV7-2	NA	TRBD1	TRBJ2-2	TGTGCCAGCAGCTCAAGATCAGGGGGCGCAATAAAGACCGGGGAGCTGTTTTTT	CASSSRSGGAIKTGELFF
TRBV10-3	once	TRBD1	TRBJ1-1	TGTGCCATCAGTTACAGGGGGGACACTGAAGCTTTCTTT	CAISYRGDTEAFF
TRBV7-2	NA	TRBD1	TRBJ1-5	TGTGCCAGCAGCCCTGACAGGGGAATGCAGCCCCAGCATTTT	CASSPDRGMQPQHF
TRBV18	NA	NA	TRBJ2-2	TGTGCCAGCTCACCGGGCCTCCCGAACACCGGGGAGCTGTTTTTT	CASSPGLPNTGELFF
TRBV29-1	NA	TRBD1	TRBJ2-4	TGCAGCGCCGCGACAGGGGGCAAAAACATTCAGTACTTC	CSAATGGKNIQYF
TRBV28	NA	TRBD2	TRBJ2-1	TGTGCCAGCACCATCAGGGGGACTAGCGGTTACAATGAGCAGTTCTTC	CASTIRGTSGYNEQFF
TRBV19	NA	NA	TRBJ2-7	TGTGCCAGTAGTATGCAAGGTCAACGGAGCTCCTACGAGCAGTACTTC	CASSMQGQRSSYEQYF
TRBV4-3	once	NA	TRBJ1-6	TGCGCCAGCAGCCTCCGGGTATTAAATTCACCCCTCCACTTT	CASSLRVLNSPLHF
TRBV7-3	NA	NA	TRBJ2-7	TGTGCCAGCAGCCTAGATCGGGGTTCCTACGAGCAGTACTTC	CASSLDRGSYEQYF
TRBV27	NA	TRBD2	TRBJ2-1	TGTGCCAGCAGTTATCTCGCGGGAGGTTTGGATGAGCAGTTCTTC	CASSYLAGGLDEQFF